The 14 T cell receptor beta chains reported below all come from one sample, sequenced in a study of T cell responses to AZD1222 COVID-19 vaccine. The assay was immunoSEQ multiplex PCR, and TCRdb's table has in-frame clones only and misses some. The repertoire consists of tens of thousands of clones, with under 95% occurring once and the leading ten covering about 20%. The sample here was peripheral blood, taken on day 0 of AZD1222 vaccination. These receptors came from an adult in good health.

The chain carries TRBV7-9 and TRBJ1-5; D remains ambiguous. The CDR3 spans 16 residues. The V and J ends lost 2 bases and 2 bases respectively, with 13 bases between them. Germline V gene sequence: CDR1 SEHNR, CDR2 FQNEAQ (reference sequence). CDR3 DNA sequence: TGTGCCAGCAGCTTAAGTCGAGTAGCGGGCAATCAGCCCCAGCATTTT. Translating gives CASSLSRVAGNQPQHF.

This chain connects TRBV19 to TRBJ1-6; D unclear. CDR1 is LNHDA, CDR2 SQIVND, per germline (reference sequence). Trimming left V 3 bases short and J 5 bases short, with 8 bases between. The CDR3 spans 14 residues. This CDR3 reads CASSIKQNNSPLHF. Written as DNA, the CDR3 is TGTGCCAGTAGTATCAAACAGAATAATTCACCCCTCCACTTT.

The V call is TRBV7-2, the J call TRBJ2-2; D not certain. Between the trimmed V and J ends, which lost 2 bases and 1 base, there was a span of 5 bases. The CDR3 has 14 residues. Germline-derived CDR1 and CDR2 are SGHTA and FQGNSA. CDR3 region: CASSLMRNTGELFF. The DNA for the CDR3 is TGTGCCAGCAGCTTAATGAGGAACACCGGGGAGCTGTTTTTT. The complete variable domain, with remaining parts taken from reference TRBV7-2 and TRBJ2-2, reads GAGVSQSPSNKVTEKGKDVELRCDPISGHTALYWYRQSLGQGLEFLIYFQGNSAPDKSGLPSDRFSAERTGGSVSTLTIQRTQQEDSAVYLCASSLMRNTGELFFGEGSRLTVL.

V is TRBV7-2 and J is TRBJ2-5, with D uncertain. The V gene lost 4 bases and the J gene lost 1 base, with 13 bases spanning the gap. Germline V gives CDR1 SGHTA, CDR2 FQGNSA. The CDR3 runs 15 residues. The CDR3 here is CASSYPRTIQETQYF. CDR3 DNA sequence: TGTGCCAGCAGCTACCCGCGGACCATCCAAGAGACCCAGTACTTC.

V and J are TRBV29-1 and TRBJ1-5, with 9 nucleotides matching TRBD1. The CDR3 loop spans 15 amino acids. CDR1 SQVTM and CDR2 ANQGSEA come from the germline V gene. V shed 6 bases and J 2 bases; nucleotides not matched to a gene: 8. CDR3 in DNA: TGCAGCGTGATGAATAGGACAGGGGGCAATCAGCCCCAGCATTTT. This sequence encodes CSVMNRTGGNQPQHF.

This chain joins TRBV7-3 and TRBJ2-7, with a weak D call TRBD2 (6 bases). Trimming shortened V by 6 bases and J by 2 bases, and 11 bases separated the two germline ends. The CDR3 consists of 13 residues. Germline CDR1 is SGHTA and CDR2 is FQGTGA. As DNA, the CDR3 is TGTGCCAGCAGTCCGGGAGTCGCCTACGAGCAGTACTTC. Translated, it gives CASSPGVAYEQYF.

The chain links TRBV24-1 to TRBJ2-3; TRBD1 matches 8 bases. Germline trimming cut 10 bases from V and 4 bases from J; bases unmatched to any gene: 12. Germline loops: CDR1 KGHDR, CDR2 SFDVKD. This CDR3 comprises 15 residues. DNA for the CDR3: TGTGCCACGAGTTATGGGCAGGGGGCGGCAGATACGCAGTATTTT. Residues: CATSYGQGAADTQYF.

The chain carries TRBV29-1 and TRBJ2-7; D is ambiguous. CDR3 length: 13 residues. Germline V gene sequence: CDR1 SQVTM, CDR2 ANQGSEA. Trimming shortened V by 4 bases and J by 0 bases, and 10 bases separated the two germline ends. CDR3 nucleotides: TGCAGCGTTGTGCAGAGGAGCTCCTACGAGCAGTACTTC. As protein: CSVVQRSSYEQYF.

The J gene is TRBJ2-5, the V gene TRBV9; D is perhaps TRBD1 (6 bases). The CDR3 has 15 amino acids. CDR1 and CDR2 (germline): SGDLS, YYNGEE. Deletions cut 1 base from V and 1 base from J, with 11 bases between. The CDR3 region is CASSVQGQSQETQYF. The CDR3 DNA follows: TGTGCCAGCAGCGTACAAGGACAGTCCCAAGAGACCCAGTACTTC.

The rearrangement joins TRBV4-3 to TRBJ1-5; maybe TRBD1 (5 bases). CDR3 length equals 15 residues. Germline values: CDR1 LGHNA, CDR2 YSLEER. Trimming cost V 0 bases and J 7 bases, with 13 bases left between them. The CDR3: CASSQDHGGGQPQHF. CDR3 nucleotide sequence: TGCGCCAGCAGCCAAGATCATGGGGGTGGCCAGCCCCAGCATTTT.

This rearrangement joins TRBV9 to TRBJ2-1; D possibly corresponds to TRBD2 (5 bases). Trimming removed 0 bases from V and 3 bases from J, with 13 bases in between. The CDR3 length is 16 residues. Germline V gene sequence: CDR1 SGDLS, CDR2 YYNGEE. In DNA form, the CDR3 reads TGTGCCAGCAGCGTAGGGCCGGGGTCTTACTACAATGAGCAGTTCTTC. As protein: CASSVGPGSYYNEQFF.

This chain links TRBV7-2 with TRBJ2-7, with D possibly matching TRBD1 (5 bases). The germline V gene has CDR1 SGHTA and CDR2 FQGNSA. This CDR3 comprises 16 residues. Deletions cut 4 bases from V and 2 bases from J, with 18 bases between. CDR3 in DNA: TGTGCCAGCAGCTCACACACCCAGGGAACCCCCTACGAGCAGTACTTC. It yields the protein CASSSHTQGTPYEQYF.

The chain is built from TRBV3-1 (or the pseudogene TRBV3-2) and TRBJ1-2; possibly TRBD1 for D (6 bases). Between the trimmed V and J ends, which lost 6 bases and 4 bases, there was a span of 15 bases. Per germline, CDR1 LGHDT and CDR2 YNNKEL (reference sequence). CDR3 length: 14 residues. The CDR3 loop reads CASRDYRDFYGYTF. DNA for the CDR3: TGTGCCAGCAGGGACTACAGGGATTTCTATGGCTACACCTTC.

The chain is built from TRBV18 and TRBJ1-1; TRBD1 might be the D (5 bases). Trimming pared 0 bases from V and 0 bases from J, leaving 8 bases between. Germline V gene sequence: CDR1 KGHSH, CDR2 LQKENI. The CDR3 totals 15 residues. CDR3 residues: CASSPPGPLNTEAFF. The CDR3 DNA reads TGTGCCAGCTCACCACCGGGACCGCTGAACACTGAAGCTTTCTTT. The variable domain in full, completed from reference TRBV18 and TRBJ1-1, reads NAGVMQNPRHLVRRRGQEARLRCSPMKGHSHVYWYRQLPEEGLKFMVYLQKENIIDESGMPKERFSAEFPKEGPSILRIQQVVRGDSAAYFCASSPPGPLNTEAFFGQGTRLTVV.